Sequencing of this T cell receptor (beta chain) was carried out in a study of blood T cell repertoires in COVID-19 (dated by TCRdb to the early 2020s). For the wider study: The collaborator samples originated in the United States, Italy and Spain and spanned the acute and convalescent phases of COVID-19. The material from the prospective study consisted of cDNA or gDNA derived from T cells, B-cell-depleted T cells, or PBMCs. A freely available public database, intended as a resource for researchers studying the immune response to SARS-CoV-2, is where the repertoires were released. The sample metadata nearly always contained a de-identified subject ID, COVID-19 status, age in years and sex. The dataset comprised deeply sampled blood TCRbeta repertoires from subjects exposed to, actively infected with, or recovered from COVID-19. Where available, HLA class I and class II types were obtained from metadata supplied by the sample provider rather than from assay-based typing. Samples came from the ongoing ImmuneRACE study (first 160 participants) plus 1,254 subjects from 6 global collaborators. Beyond this particular receptor, the publication reports: How much clinical and demographic metadata was included differed by source and by participant, and the metadata was provided uncurated.

Each collaborating institution followed its own protocols to collect whole blood in K2EDTA tubes. For TCRbeta analysis, collaborators shipped samples in one of three forms: frozen whole blood, isolated PBMCs, or DNA extracted from either of those sample types. Trimming costs V 5 bases and J 1 base, and their ends lie 11 bases apart. The CDR1 and CDR2 encoded by the germline V gene (reference sequence) are SEHNR and FQNEAQ. Counted from cysteine to phenylalanine, this CDR3 has 14 amino acids. Only the CDR3 portion is preserved as DNA: 42 bases, with reading frame beginning at the first base. As regards this clone: Its antigen is unknown. No much larger clone is present one base from it, and per-base qualities are unavailable.

TCRbeta CDR3 regions were amplified from genomic DNA using the immunoSEQ Assay, a bias-controlled multiplex PCR. In the authors' own workflow: Nucleated cell counts per sample were estimated from amplification of reference gene primers within the assay. To quantify the absolute abundance of each unique TCRbeta CDR3 rearrangement, sequence reads were collapsed and filtered. For each sample, productive Simpson clonality was calculated as the square root of Simpson's diversity index over productive rearrangements. The clones in this table, taken by TCRdb from immuneACCESS, are in-frame only. Not every clone is retained; where verified, under half of the shortfall comes from an unresolved V gene, and the cause of the rest is unknown. That table gives V, J and clone size, and the DNA gave D and trimming. The sample data list around 65,000 clones, and about 86% of these were observed just once. The ten largest make up roughly 15% of the sample.

This receptor chain uses TRBV7-9 and TRBJ2-5; the D gene is perhaps TRBD2, from 6 matching bases. The sequence was collected from a human donor in a cohort sampled during active COVID-19. The material sequenced was peripheral blood. The bases read TGTGCCAGCAGCCGAGTGGGGGGCCAAGAGACCCAGTACTTC. It specifies CASSRVGGQETQYF.